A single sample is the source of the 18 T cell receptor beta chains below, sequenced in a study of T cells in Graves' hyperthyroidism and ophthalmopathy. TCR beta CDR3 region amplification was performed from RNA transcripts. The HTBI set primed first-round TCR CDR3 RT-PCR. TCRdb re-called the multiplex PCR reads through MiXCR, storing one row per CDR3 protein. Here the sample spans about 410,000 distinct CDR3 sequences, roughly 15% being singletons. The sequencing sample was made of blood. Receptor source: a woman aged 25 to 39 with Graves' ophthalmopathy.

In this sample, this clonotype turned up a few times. CDR3 protein: CASSLSRQGGGTNEKLFF. CDR3 nucleotide sequence: TGTGCCAGCAGTTTATCTAGACAGGGAGGTGGAACTAATGAAAAACTGTTTTTT. The chain combines TRBV27 with TRBJ1-4; 7 nucleotides line up with TRBD1. V lost 0 bases, J lost 1 base, and 8 bases stayed unmatched. The CDR3 spans 18 residues. Germline-derived CDR1 and CDR2 are MNHEY and SMNVEV (reference sequence).

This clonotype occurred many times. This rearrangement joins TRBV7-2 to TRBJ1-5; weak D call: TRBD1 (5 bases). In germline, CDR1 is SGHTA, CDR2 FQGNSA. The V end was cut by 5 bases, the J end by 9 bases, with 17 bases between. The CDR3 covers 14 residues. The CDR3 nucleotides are TGTGCCAGCAGCCAGGGACCTGGTCCTCGGCCCCAGCATTTT. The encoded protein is CASSQGPGPRPQHF.

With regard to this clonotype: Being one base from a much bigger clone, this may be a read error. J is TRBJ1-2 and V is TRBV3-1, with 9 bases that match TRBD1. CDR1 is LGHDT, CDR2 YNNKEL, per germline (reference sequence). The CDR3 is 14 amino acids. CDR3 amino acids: CASTGGQGLYGCTF. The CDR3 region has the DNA TGTGCCAGCACGGGGGGACAGGGACTCTATGGCTGCACCTTC.

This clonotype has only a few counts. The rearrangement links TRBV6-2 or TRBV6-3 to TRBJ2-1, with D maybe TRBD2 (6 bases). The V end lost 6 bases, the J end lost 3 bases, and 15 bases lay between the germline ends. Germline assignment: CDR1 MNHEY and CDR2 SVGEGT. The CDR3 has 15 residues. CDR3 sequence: CASSHRAGFYNEQFF. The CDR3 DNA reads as TGTGCCAGCAGCCACCGGGCGGGATTCTACAATGAGCAGTTCTTC.

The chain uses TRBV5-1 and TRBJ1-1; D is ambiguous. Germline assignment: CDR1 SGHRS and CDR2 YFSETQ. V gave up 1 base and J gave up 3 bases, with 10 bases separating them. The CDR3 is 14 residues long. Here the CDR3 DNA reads TGCGCCAGCAGCTTGTGGCAGGCTGACACTGAAGCTTTCTTT. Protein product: CASSLWQADTEAFF.

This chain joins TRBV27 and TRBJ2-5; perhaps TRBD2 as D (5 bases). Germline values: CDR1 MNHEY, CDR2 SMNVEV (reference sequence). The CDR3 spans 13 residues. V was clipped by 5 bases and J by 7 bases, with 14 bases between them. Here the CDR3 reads CASSVVVRGTQYF. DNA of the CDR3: TGTGCCAGCAGTGTGGTCGTCCGGGGGACCCAGTACTTC.

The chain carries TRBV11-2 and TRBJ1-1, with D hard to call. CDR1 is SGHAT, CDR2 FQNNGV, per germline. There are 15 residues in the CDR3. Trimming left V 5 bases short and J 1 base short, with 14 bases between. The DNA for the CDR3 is TGTGCCAGCAGCCCGCAGGCCAACAAGAACACTGAAGCTTTCTTT. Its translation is CASSPQANKNTEAFF.

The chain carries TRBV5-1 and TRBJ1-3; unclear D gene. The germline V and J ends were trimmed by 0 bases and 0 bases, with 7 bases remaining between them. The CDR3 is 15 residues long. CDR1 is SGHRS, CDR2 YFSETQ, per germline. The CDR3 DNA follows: TGCGCCAGCAGCTTGGAACGGACCTCTGGAAACACCATATATTTT. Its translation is CASSLERTSGNTIYF.

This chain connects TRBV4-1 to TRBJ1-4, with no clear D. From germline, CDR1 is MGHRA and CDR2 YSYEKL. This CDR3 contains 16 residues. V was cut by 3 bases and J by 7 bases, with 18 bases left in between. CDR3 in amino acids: CASSQGRRNSCEKLFF. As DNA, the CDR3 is TGCGCCAGCAGCCAGGGCCGACGAAACTCCTGTGAAAAACTGTTTTTT.

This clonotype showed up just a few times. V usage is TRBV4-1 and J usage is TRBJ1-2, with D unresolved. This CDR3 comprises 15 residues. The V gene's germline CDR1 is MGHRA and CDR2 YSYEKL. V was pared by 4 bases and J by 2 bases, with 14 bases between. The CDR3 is CASSLNTYGNYGYTF. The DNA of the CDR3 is TGCGCCAGCAGCCTAAATACCTACGGGAACTATGGCTACACCTTC.

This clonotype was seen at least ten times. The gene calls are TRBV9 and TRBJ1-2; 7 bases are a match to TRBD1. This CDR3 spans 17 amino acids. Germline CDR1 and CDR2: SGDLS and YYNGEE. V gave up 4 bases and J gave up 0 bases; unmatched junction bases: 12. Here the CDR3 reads CASSQGPRQGANYGYTF. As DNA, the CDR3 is TGTGCCAGCAGCCAGGGCCCCCGACAGGGAGCTAACTATGGCTACACCTTC.

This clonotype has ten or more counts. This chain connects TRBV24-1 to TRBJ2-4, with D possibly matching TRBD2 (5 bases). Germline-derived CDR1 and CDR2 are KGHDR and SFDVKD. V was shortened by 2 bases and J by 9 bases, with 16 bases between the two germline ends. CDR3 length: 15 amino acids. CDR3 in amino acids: CATSDSPAGDGIQYF. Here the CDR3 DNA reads TGTGCCACCAGTGATTCACCCGCGGGCGACGGCATTCAGTACTTC.

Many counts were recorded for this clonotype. In DNA, the CDR3 is TGCAGTGCTAGAGTAGCGAACACAGATACGCAGTATTTT. This gives the protein CSARVANTDTQYF. The gene calls are TRBV20-1 and TRBJ2-3; the D gene is possibly TRBD2 (5 bases). The CDR3 loop spans 13 amino acids. Germline CDR1 and CDR2: DFQATT and SNEGSKA (reference sequence). V lost 1 base and J 2 bases, leaving 7 bases between the germline ends.

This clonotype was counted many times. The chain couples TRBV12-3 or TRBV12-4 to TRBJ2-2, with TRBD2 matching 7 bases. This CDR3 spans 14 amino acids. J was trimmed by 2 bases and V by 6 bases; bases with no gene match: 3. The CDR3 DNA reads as TGTGCCAGCAGCCCTAGCGGAAACACCGGGGAGCTGTTTTTT. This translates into CASSPSGNTGELFF.

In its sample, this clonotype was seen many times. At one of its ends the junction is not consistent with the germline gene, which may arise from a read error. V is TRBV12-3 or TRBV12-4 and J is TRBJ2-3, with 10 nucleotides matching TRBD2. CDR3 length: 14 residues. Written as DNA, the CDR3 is TGTGCCAGCAGGTTAGCGGGGGGTGCAGATACGCAGTATTTT. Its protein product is CASRLAGGADTQYF.

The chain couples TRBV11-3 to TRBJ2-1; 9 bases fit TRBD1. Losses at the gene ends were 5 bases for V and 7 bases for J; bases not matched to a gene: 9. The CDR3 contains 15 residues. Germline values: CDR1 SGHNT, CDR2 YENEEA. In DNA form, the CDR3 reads TGTGCCAGCAGCCCCGGGACAGGGATGCGTAATGAGCAGTTCTTC. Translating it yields CASSPGTGMRNEQFF.

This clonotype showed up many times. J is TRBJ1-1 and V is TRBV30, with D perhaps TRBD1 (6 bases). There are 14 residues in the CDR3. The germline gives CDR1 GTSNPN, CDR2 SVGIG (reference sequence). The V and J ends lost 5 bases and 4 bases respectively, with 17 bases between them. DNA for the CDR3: TGTGCCTGGGGCTTCCTGGACAGCCGCACTGAAGCTTTCTTT. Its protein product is CAWGFLDSRTEAFF.

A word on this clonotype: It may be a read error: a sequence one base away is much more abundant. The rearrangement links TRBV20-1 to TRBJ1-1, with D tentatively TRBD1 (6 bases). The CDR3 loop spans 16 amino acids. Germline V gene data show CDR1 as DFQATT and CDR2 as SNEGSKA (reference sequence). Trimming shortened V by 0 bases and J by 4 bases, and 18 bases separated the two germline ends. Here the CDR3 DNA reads TGCAGTGCTAGAGATCGTGGGGGGCTTGGAAGCACTGAAGCTTTCTTT. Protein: CSARDRGGLGSTEAFF.